The next 17 T cell receptor beta chains were all read from a single sample in a study of Ad26.COV2.S vaccination and SARS-CoV-2 variants. Only in-frame clones appear in the TCRdb table, and some are missing; sequencing was by immunoSEQ multiplex PCR. The profile shows approximately 400,000 clones, 90% to 95% of them singletons. The starting material was peripheral blood, obtained after recovery from COVID-19. Source of these receptors: a human donor who had recovered from COVID-19.

The rearrangement links TRBV6-5 to TRBJ1-4; no clear D. This CDR3 is 15 amino acids long. The ends were cut back, 6 bases at V and 4 bases at J, with 15 bases in the middle. The germline CDR1 and CDR2 sequences are MNHEY and SVGAGI. Here the CDR3 DNA reads TGTGCCAGCAGCCAAATTCAACCCAATAATGAAAAACTGTTTTTT. As protein: CASSQIQPNNEKLFF.

This chain connects TRBV13 to TRBJ1-2, with a weak D call TRBD1 (6 bases). Germline V gives CDR1 PRHDT, CDR2 FYEKMQ (reference sequence). V was clipped by 0 bases and J by 4 bases, with 18 bases between them. CDR3 length: 17 amino acids. The chain's CDR3 is CASSLGGALGLSYGYTF. The CDR3 nucleotides read TGTGCCAGCAGCTTAGGGGGGGCTCTAGGATTAAGCTATGGCTACACCTTC. Filled out from reference TRBV13 and TRBJ1-2, the complete variable domain reads AAGVIQSPRHLIKEKRETATLKCYPIPRHDTVYWYQQGPGQDPQFLISFYEKMQSDKGSIPDRFSAQQFSDYHSELNMSSLELGDSALYFCASSLGGALGLSYGYTFGSGTRLTVV.

This chain joins TRBV28 and TRBJ2-1, with 10 bases aligning to TRBD2. The CDR3 length is 15 residues. In germline, CDR1 is MDHEN, CDR2 SYDVKM. Trimming took 1 base from V and 5 from J; bases not matched to a gene: 2. The CDR3 loop is CASSLLAGGHNEQFF. CDR3 nucleotides: TGTGCCAGCAGTTTATTAGCGGGGGGACACAATGAGCAGTTCTTC.

The chain is built from TRBV5-1 and TRBJ2-7, with D tentatively TRBD1 (6 bases). Germline V CDR1 and CDR2: SGHRS, YFSETQ. The CDR3 has 16 amino acids. Between the trimmed V and J ends, which lost 4 bases and 1 base, there was a span of 18 bases. The CDR3 coding sequence is TGCGCCAGCAGCCCCCGGGCAGGGGCCGGATCCTACGAGCAGTACTTC. It codes for CASSPRAGAGSYEQYF.

The chain links TRBV28 to TRBJ2-6; 13 bases are shared with TRBD2. CDR1 and CDR2 (germline): MDHEN, SYDVKM. CDR3 length: 19 residues. The ends lost 4 bases at V and 0 bases at J; junction bases unmatched: 6. The CDR3: CASSSRTSGGRSGANVLTF. CDR3 DNA: TGTGCCAGCAGTTCCCGGACTAGCGGGGGCCGCTCTGGGGCCAACGTCCTGACTTTC.

V usage is TRBV29-1 and J usage is TRBJ1-2; perhaps TRBD1 as D (5 bases). Germline CDR1 SQVTM, CDR2 ANQGSEA. With 4 bases removed from V and 5 bases from J, the gap between germline ends came to 17 bases. CDR3 length equals 14 residues. In nucleotides, the CDR3 is TGCAGCGTTGCTACCACCTTGGGACTTTATGGCTACACCTTC. Protein product: CSVATTLGLYGYTF.

The rearrangement joins TRBV9 to TRBJ1-1; D unclear. Trimming removed 4 bases at V and 0 bases at J, with 7 bases between. The germline CDR1 and CDR2 sequences are SGDLS and YYNGEE. This CDR3 comprises 13 residues. The CDR3 reads CASSPGVNTEAFF. DNA for the CDR3: TGTGCCAGCAGCCCCGGGGTGAACACTGAAGCTTTCTTT.

The chain is built from TRBV11-1 and TRBJ1-2; a possible D gene is TRBD1 (5 bases). Between the trimmed V and J ends, which lost 5 bases and 7 bases, there was a span of 11 bases. The germline gives CDR1 SGHAT, CDR2 FQDESV (reference sequence). CDR3 length: 12 residues. CDR3 DNA: TGTGCCAGCAGCCAAAATGGGGCTGGCTACACCTTC. Its translation: CASSQNGAGYTF.

The rearrangement joins TRBV2 to TRBJ2-6; the match to TRBD1 covers 10 bases. CDR1 is SNHLY and CDR2 is FYNNEI in the germline V gene. The trim removed 6 bases at V and 0 bases at J, leaving 2 bases unmatched. The CDR3 totals 16 residues. The CDR3 spells CASRGDRGSGANVLTF. The DNA of the CDR3 is TGTGCCAGCAGGGGGGACAGGGGCTCTGGGGCCAACGTCCTGACTTTC. The full variable domain, its missing parts supplied by reference TRBV2 and TRBJ2-6, is EPEVTQTPSHQVTQMGQEVILRCVPISNHLYFYWYRQILGQKVEFLVSFYNNEISEKSEIFDDQFSVERPDGSNFTLKIRSTKLEDSAMYFCASRGDRGSGANVLTFGAGSRLTVL.

The gene calls are TRBV6-6 and TRBJ1-1, with D hard to call. V lost 5 bases, J lost 1 base, and 14 bases lay in between. The CDR3 has 15 residues. Germline V gives CDR1 MNHNY, CDR2 SVGAGI (reference sequence). The CDR3 loop is CASSPWGRENTEAFF. The CDR3 DNA is TGTGCCAGCAGTCCCTGGGGTCGGGAGAACACTGAAGCTTTCTTT.

V gene TRBV18 combines with J gene TRBJ1-2, with 8 bases identical to TRBD1. The V gene end was trimmed by 4 bases and the J gene end by 3 bases; junction bases not matched to a gene: 4. Germline CDR1 and CDR2: KGHSH and LQKENI. The CDR3 loop spans 14 amino acids. The CDR3 loop is CASSLGQDHYGYTF. The CDR3 DNA reads as TGTGCCAGCTCACTGGGACAGGACCACTATGGCTACACCTTC.

The gene calls are TRBV5-4 and TRBJ1-2; D call uncertain. Trimming removed 2 bases from V and 2 bases from J, with 10 bases in between. The CDR3 loop spans 14 amino acids. Germline V CDR1 and CDR2: SGHNT, YYREEE (reference sequence). The CDR3 bases are TGTGCCAGCAGCTTCCAGGCCGGAAACTATGGCTACACCTTC. Protein product: CASSFQAGNYGYTF.

The chain combines TRBV6-5 with TRBJ1-1; no firm D call. The CDR3 contains 12 residues. V was clipped by 4 bases and J by 0 bases, with 3 bases between them. The germline CDR1 and CDR2 sequences are MNHEY and SVGAGI. In DNA, the CDR3 is TGTGCCAGCAGTTTACTGAACACTGAAGCTTTCTTT. Translated: CASSLLNTEAFF.

The rearrangement joins TRBV2 to TRBJ2-7, with D unresolved. The V gene lost 2 bases and the J gene lost 2 bases, with 10 bases spanning the gap. CDR1 is SNHLY and CDR2 is FYNNEI in the germline V gene. The CDR3 totals 14 residues. CDR3 nucleotides: TGTGCCAGCAGTGAAAAAGGGCGAGCCTACGAGCAGTACTTC. Encoded protein: CASSEKGRAYEQYF.

V and J are TRBV15 and TRBJ1-2; 8 positions agree with TRBD1. The germline gives CDR1 LNHNV, CDR2 YYDKDF (reference sequence). The CDR3 is made up of 15 amino acids. Unmatched junction bases numbered 5, after V lost 3 bases and J lost 2 bases. The CDR3 nucleotides are TGTGCCACCAGCAGGTTACAGGGGGAGAACTATGGCTACACCTTC. It translates to CATSRLQGENYGYTF.

The chain links TRBV11-2 to TRBJ2-7; 12 nucleotides agree with TRBD2. V trimming: 5 bases; J trimming: 2 bases; junction bases outside the gene matches: 4. CDR1 and CDR2 (germline): SGHAT, FQNNGV. CDR3 length: 15 amino acids. CDR3 sequence (DNA): TGTGCCAGCAGCCCACGGACTAGCGGGGCCTACGAGCAGTACTTC. Its protein is CASSPRTSGAYEQYF.

The chain carries TRBV19 and TRBJ2-2; D is uncertain. V shed 3 bases and J shed 4 bases, with 3 bases lying between them. The CDR3 totals 12 residues. Germline loops: CDR1 LNHDA, CDR2 SQIVND (reference sequence). For the CDR3, the DNA is TGTGCCAGTAGTATCCTCACCGGGGAGCTGTTTTTT. This sequence encodes CASSILTGELFF.